This TCR beta chain is from a study of regulatory T cells in long-lasting Graves disease. Notes on the study in general: Persistent disease samples used TRBV28, TRBJ1-2 and TRBJ2-5 preferentially.

This sample's time point: newly diagnosed GD, antithyroid drugs for less than 3 months. Generation of the TCR library employed RNA extracted from PBMCs. V dropped 4 bases and J dropped 0 bases, with 18 bases sitting between them. The germline CDR1 and CDR2 sequences are SGHRS and YFSETQ. CDR3 size: 17 residues. This clonotype was seen many times. Its cognate antigen is unknown. Both iRepertoire HTBI primers and Arm-PCR of CDR3 regions were used to build the TCR beta libraries. Each CDR3 protein is one row after TCRdb ran MiXCR on the multiplex PCR reads. The sample yields about 460,000 distinct CDR3 sequences, around 15% seen once. In addition, the sample was reused for a study of T cells in Graves' hyperthyroidism and ophthalmopathy. This second report adds: Clinical symptoms, serum thyroxine and TRAb, thyroid ultrasound and orbital computed tomography were used for the diagnoses. First-round RT-PCR targeting the TCR CDR3 was performed with the HTBI primer set. Most thyroid clonotypes expanded above 0.001 were also detected in blood.

The chain is built from TRBV5-1 and TRBJ2-3; D perhaps matches TRBD1 (6 bases). The specimen comprised peripheral blood mononuclear cells (PBMCs), sampled at new diagnosis, from a patient treated with antithyroid drugs. This clonotype was obtained from a woman aged 50 to 65 with Graves disease. The DNA of the CDR3 is TGCGCCAGCAGCACCGTGACAGGTGGGCTTAGCACAGATACGCAGTATTTT. It is translated as CASSTVTGGLSTDTQYF.